This is a list of T cell receptor beta chains from one sample in a study of blood T cell repertoires in COVID-19. Method: immunoSEQ multiplex PCR; TCRdb's copy keeps in-frame clones and lacks some. The sample carries approximately 440,000 clones, roughly 88% recorded once. Specimen: PBMCs or T cells enriched from blood (not recorded which). These receptors all stem from a man aged 18 to 30 who had recovered from COVID-19. Both conserved end residues are part of each CDR3. Fields, in order: V gene, clone size, J gene, D gene, CDR3 protein, CDR3 DNA. A D gene is named only where the DNA matches it firmly. Clone sizes are given selectively: once, few, many, or a class where the clone is expanded.

v_gene: TRBV3-1/TRBV3-2; abundance: -; j_gene: TRBJ1-3; d_gene: -; CDR3aa: CASSQATRSRGNTIYF; CDR3nt: TGTGCCAGCAGCCAAGCTACTAGAAGCCGTGGAAACACCATATATTTT
v_gene: TRBV5-1; abundance: -; j_gene: TRBJ1-1; d_gene: -; CDR3aa: CASSITRAFNTEAFF; CDR3nt: TGCGCCAGCAGCATCACCCGTGCGTTTAACACTGAAGCTTTCTTT
v_gene: TRBV7-8; abundance: once; j_gene: TRBJ2-3; d_gene: TRBD2; CDR3aa: CASSLGLAMVDGTDTQYF; CDR3nt: TGTGCCAGCAGCCTCGGACTAGCGATGGTCGACGGCACAGATACGCAGTATTTT
v_gene: TRBV11-2; abundance: -; j_gene: TRBJ2-7; d_gene: TRBD1; CDR3aa: CASRPPGTGREEQYF; CDR3nt: TGTGCCAGCAGGCCGCCCGGGACAGGGCGGGAAGAGCAGTACTTC
v_gene: TRBV5-1; abundance: -; j_gene: TRBJ1-1; d_gene: -; CDR3aa: CASRQMNTEAFF; CDR3nt: TGCGCCAGTAGACAGATGAACACTGAAGCTTTCTTT
v_gene: TRBV9; abundance: once; j_gene: TRBJ2-1; d_gene: -; CDR3aa: CASSVTGTPVYNEQFF; CDR3nt: TGTGCCAGCAGCGTTACCGGGACTCCGGTTTACAATGAGCAGTTCTTC
v_gene: TRBV19; abundance: -; j_gene: TRBJ1-5; d_gene: -; CDR3aa: CASSIDLRGSQPQHF; CDR3nt: TGTGCCAGTAGTATAGATCTCCGGGGTTCACAGCCCCAGCATTTT
v_gene: TRBV5-1; abundance: -; j_gene: TRBJ2-1; d_gene: TRBD2; CDR3aa: CASSAGLAGGNEQFF; CDR3nt: TGCGCCAGCAGCGCGGGACTAGCGGGTGGCAATGAGCAGTTCTTC
v_gene: TRBV11-2; abundance: -; j_gene: TRBJ1-1; d_gene: -; CDR3aa: CASRRAGSLDTEAFF; CDR3nt: TGTGCCAGCAGGCGAGCGGGGTCGTTAGACACTGAAGCTTTCTTT
v_gene: TRBV5-1; abundance: -; j_gene: TRBJ2-7; d_gene: TRBD2; CDR3aa: CASSFLPNGLAGALPLEQYF; CDR3nt: TGCGCCAGCAGCTTCTTGCCGAATGGACTAGCGGGAGCTTTGCCCCTCGAGCAGTACTTC
v_gene: TRBV7-3; abundance: -; j_gene: TRBJ1-1; d_gene: -; CDR3aa: CASSKEAASTEAFF; CDR3nt: TGTGCCAGCAGCAAAGAGGCGGCTTCAACCGAAGCTTTCTTT
v_gene: TRBV7-9; abundance: once; j_gene: TRBJ1-1; d_gene: -; CDR3aa: CASSRQDGEAFF; CDR3nt: TGTGCCAGCAGCCGACAGGACGGTGAAGCTTTCTTT
v_gene: TRBV2; abundance: -; j_gene: TRBJ1-5; d_gene: -; CDR3aa: CASSARGIDQPQHF; CDR3nt: TGTGCCAGCAGTGCCAGGGGCATCGATCAGCCCCAGCATTTT
v_gene: TRBV5-5; abundance: -; j_gene: TRBJ2-2; d_gene: -; CDR3aa: CASSLYRTGYNTGELFF; CDR3nt: TGTGCCAGCAGCTTATATAGAACAGGGTATAACACCGGGGAGCTGTTTTTT
v_gene: TRBV28; abundance: -; j_gene: TRBJ1-1; d_gene: -; CDR3aa: CASSLSPSGFTEAFF; CDR3nt: TGTGCCAGCAGTTTGTCCCCTTCCGGTTTCACTGAAGCTTTCTTT